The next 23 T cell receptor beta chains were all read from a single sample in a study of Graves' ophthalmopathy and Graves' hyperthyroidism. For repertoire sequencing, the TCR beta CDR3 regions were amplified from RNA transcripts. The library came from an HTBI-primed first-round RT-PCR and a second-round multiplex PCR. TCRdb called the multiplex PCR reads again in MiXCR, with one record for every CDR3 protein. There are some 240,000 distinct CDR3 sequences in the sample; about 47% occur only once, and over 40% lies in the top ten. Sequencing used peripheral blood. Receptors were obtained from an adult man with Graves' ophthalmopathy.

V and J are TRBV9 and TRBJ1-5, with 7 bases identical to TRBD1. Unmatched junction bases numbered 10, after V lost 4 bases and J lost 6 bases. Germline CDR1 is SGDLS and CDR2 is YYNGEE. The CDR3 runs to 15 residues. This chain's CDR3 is CASSRTGDGSQPQHF. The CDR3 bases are TGTGCCAGCAGCCGGACAGGAGATGGAAGTCAGCCCCAGCATTTT. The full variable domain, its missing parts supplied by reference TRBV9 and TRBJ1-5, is DSGVTQTPKHLITATGQRVTLRCSPRSGDLSVYWYQQSLDQGLQFLIQYYNGEERAKGNILERFSAQQFPDLHSELNLSSLELGDSALYFCASSRTGDGSQPQHFGDGTRLSIL.

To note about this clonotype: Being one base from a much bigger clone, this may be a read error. CDR3 amino acids: CATSDLRDYEQYF. CDR3 nucleotides: TGTGCCACCAGTGATTTGCGGGACTACGAGCAGTACTTC. The rearrangement uses TRBV24-1 and TRBJ2-7; tentative D call: TRBD2 (5 bases). Germline V gene sequence: CDR1 KGHDR, CDR2 SFDVKD. The V and J ends lost 0 bases and 3 bases respectively, with 5 bases between them. The CDR3 has 13 amino acids.

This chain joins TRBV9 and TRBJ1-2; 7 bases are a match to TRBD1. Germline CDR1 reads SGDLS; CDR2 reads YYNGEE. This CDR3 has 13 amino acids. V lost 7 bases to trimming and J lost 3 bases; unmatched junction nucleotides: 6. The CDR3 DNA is TGTGCCAGCGGCGGCGACAGGGACTATGGCTACACCTTC. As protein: CASGGDRDYGYTF.

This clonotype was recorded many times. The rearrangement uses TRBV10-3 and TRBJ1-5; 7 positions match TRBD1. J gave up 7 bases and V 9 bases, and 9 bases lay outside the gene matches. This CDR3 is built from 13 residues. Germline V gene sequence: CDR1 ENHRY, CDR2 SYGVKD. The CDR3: CAIGQDEGQPQHF. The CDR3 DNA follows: TGTGCCATTGGACAGGATGAGGGACAGCCCCAGCATTTT.

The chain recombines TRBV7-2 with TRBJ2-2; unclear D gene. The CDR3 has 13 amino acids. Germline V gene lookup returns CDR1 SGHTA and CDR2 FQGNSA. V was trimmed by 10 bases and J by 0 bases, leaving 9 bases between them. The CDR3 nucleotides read TGTGCCACCGGCCAAGCGAACACCGGGGAGCTGTTTTTT. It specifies CATGQANTGELFF. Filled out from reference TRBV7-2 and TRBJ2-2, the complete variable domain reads GAGVSQSPSNKVTEKGKDVELRCDPISGHTALYWYRQSLGQGLEFLIYFQGNSAPDKSGLPSDRFSAERTGGSVSTLTIQRTQQEDSAVYLCATGQANTGELFFGEGSRLTVL.

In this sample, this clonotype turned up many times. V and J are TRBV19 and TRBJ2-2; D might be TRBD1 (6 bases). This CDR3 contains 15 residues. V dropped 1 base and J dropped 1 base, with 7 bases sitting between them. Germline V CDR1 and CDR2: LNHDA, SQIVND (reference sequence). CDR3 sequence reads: CASSIGTVNTGELFF. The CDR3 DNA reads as TGTGCCAGTAGTATAGGGACAGTGAACACCGGGGAGCTGTTTTTT.

CDR3 bases: TGTGCCAGCAGATCTCGGACTAGCGGGAGGGAATACGAGCAGTACTTC. This translates into CASRSRTSGREYEQYF. The V call is TRBV7-9, the J call TRBJ2-7; 15 bases align to TRBD2. Per germline, CDR1 SEHNR and CDR2 FQNEAQ (reference sequence). This CDR3 has 16 residues. The V gene end was trimmed by 6 bases and the J gene end by 4 bases; junction bases not matched to a gene: 7.

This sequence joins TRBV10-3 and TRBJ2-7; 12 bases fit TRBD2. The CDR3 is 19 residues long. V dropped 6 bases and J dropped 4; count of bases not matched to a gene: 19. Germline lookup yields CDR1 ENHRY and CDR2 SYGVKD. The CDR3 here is CAIRHPISSEGTSGYEQYF. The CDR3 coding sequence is TGTGCCATCAGACACCCTATAAGTTCCGAAGGGACTAGCGGGTACGAGCAGTACTTC.

CDR3 DNA sequence: TGTGCCATCACAAGGGACACCGGGGAGCTGTTTTTT. Encoded protein: CAITRDTGELFF. The chain uses TRBV10-3 and TRBJ2-2; D unclear. CDR3 size: 12 residues. Germline CDR1 is ENHRY and CDR2 is SYGVKD. Trimming removed 7 bases from V and 3 bases from J, with 6 bases in between.

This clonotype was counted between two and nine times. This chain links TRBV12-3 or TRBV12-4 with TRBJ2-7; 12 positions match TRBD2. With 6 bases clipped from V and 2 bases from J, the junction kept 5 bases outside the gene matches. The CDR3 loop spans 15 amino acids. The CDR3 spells CASSTSGRNAYEQYF. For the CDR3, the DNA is TGTGCCAGCAGCACTAGCGGGAGGAACGCCTACGAGCAGTACTTC.

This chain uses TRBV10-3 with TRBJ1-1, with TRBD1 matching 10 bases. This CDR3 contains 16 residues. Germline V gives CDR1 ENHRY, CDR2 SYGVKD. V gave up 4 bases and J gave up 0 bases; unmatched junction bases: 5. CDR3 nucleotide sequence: TGTGCCATCAGTGGACAGGGGGCCAACATGAACACTGAAGCTTTCTTT. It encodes CAISGQGANMNTEAFF.

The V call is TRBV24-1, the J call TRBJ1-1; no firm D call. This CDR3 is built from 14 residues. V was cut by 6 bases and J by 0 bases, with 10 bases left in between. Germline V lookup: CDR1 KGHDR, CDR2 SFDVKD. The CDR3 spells CATSSNGMNTEAFF. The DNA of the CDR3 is TGTGCCACCAGTTCTAACGGAATGAACACTGAAGCTTTCTTT.

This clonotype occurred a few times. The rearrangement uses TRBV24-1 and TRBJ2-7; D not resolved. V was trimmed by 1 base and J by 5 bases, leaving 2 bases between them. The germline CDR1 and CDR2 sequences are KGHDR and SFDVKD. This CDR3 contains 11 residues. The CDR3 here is CATSDFDEQYF. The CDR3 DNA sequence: TGTGCCACCAGTGATTTCGACGAGCAGTACTTC.

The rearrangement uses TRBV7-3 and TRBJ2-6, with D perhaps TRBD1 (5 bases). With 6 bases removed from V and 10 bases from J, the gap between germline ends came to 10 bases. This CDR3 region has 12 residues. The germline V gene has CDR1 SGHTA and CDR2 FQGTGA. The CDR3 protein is CASSSRVNVLTF. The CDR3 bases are TGTGCCAGCAGTTCCAGGGTGAACGTCCTGACTTTC.

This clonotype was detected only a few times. The chain's CDR3 is CASSFFRGTDTQYF. The CDR3 DNA follows: TGTGCCAGCAGTTTCTTCAGGGGCACAGATACGCAGTATTTT. The chain couples TRBV12-3 or TRBV12-4 to TRBJ2-3, with D possibly matching TRBD1 (5 bases). V was pared by 3 bases and J by 1 base, with 8 bases between. CDR3 length equals 14 residues.

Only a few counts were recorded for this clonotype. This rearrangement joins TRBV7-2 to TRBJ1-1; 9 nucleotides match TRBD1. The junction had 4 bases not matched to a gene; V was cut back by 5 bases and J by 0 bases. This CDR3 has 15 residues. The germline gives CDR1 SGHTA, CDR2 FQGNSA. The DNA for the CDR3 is TGTGCCAGCAGCCCATGGGACAGGGTGAACACTGAAGCTTTCTTT. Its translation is CASSPWDRVNTEAFF.

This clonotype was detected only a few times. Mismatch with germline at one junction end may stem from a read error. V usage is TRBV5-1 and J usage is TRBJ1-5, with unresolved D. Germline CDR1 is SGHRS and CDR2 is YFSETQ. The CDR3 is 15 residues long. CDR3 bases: TGCGCCAGCAGCCCCGGTGGCACAGTCGATCAGGCCCAGCATTTT. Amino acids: CASSPGGTVDQAQHF.

CDR3 amino acids: CASSYLAREQFF. The CDR3 DNA is TGTGCCAGCAGCTACCTAGCGCGGGAGCAGTTCTTC. The genes are TRBV7-3 and TRBJ2-7; D is possibly TRBD2 (6 bases). TRBJ2-1 matches the DNA end more closely, so the J call is doubtful. Germline assignment: CDR1 SGHTA and CDR2 FQGTGA. The CDR3 is made up of 12 amino acids.

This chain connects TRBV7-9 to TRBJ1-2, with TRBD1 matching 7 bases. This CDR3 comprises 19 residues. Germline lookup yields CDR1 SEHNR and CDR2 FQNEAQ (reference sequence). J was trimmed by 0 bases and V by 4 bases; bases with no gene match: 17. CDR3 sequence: CASSSVTGDAPGANYGYTF. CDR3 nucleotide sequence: TGTGCCAGCAGCTCAGTAACAGGGGATGCGCCTGGGGCTAACTATGGCTACACCTTC.

The CDR3 nucleotides are TGTGCCAGCAGCCAACAGAACCAGCCCCAGCATTTT. It translates to CASSQQNQPQHF. The rearrangement joins TRBV9 to TRBJ1-5; no clear D. Trimming took off 4 bases at V and 7 bases at J, with 9 bases between the two ends. Germline V CDR1 and CDR2: SGDLS, YYNGEE. CDR3 size: 12 residues.

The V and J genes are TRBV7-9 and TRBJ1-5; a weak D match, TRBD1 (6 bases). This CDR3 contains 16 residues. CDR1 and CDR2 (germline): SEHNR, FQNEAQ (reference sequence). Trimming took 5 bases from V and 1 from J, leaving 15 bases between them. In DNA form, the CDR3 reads TGTGCCAGCAGCCAAGGTACTCAGGGGAGCAATCAGCCCCAGCATTTT. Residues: CASSQGTQGSNQPQHF.

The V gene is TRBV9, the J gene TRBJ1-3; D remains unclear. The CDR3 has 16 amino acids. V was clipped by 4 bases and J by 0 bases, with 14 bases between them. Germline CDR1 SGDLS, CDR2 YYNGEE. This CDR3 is CASSLSKVYSGNTIYF. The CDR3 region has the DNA TGTGCCAGCAGCTTGTCTAAGGTCTACTCTGGAAACACCATATATTTT. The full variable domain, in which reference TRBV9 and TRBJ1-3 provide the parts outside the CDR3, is DSGVTQTPKHLITATGQRVTLRCSPRSGDLSVYWYQQSLDQGLQFLIQYYNGEERAKGNILERFSAQQFPDLHSELNLSSLELGDSALYFCASSLSKVYSGNTIYFGEGSWLTVV.

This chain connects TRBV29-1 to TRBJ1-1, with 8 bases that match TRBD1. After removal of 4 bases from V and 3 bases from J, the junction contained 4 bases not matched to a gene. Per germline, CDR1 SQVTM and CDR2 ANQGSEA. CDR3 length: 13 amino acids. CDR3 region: CSVVPTGDTEAFF. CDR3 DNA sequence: TGCAGCGTTGTCCCGACAGGGGACACTGAAGCTTTCTTT.